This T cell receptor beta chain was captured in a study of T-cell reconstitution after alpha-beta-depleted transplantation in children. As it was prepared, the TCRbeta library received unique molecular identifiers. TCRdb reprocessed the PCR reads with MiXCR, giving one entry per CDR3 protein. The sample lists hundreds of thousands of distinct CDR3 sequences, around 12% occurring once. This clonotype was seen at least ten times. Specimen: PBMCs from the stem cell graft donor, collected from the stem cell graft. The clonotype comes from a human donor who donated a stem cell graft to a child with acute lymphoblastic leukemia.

The CDR3 protein is CSASGQGKNIQYF. In DNA form, the CDR3 reads TGCAGTGCATCGGGACAGGGTAAAAACATTCAGTACTTC. V gene TRBV20-1 combines with J gene TRBJ2-4; TRBD1 matches 9 bases. Germline-derived CDR1 and CDR2 are DFQATT and SNEGSKA (reference sequence). Unmatched junction bases numbered 4, after V lost 6 bases and J lost 4 bases. The length of the CDR3 is 13 residues.